This T cell receptor beta chain was obtained from a study of cytomegalovirus exposure and HLA in healthy donors. Study summary: In an early release, HLA-typed donors contributed some 82 million unique TCR sequences.

The J segment lost 4 bases and the V segment lost 3 bases, leaving 1 base of the junction unmatched. The germline V gene has CDR1 SGDLS and CDR2 YYNGEE. This CDR3 is 14 amino acids long. With respect to this clone: Its specificity is unknown.

General study results and limits: Previous analysis showed most TCR beta V segments were productive about 87% or about 30% of the time. Roughly uniform depth of sequencing across donors was assumed in presence/absence analyses.

13 Jbeta primers and 60 Vbeta primers were used for the PCR. This table comes from immunoSEQ multiplex PCR, and its TCRdb copy is limited to in-frame clones, with some not included. Here the sample spans about 130,000 clones, 81% being singletons. V usage is TRBV9 and J usage is TRBJ2-2, with 9 bases identical to TRBD1. The clonotype was recovered from a man younger than 35 in good health and CMV-seropositive. Input material: PBMCs. The CDR3, as DNA: TGTGCCAGCAGCGGGACAGGGGCCACCGGGGAGCTGTTTTTT. It translates to CASSGTGATGELFF.